Sequencing of this T cell receptor beta chain was carried out in a study of blood T cell repertoires in COVID-19. Repertoires were generated with immunoSEQ multiplex PCR, while TCRdb's copy carries only in-frame clones and drops some. Here the sample spans about 160,000 clones, under 90% being singletons. V lost 3 bases, J lost 1 base, and 2 bases stayed unmatched. Germline V gene sequence: CDR1 MNHEY, CDR2 SVGAGI. The length of the CDR3 is 14 residues. Input material: peripheral blood. This receptor was obtained from a woman aged 80 or over with active or convalescent COVID-19. V gene TRBV6-5 combines with J gene TRBJ2-5, with 7 bases identical to TRBD1. The CDR3 sequence: CASSYWDSQETQYF. The CDR3 coding sequence is TGTGCCAGCAGTTATTGGGACAGCCAAGAGACCCAGTACTTC.